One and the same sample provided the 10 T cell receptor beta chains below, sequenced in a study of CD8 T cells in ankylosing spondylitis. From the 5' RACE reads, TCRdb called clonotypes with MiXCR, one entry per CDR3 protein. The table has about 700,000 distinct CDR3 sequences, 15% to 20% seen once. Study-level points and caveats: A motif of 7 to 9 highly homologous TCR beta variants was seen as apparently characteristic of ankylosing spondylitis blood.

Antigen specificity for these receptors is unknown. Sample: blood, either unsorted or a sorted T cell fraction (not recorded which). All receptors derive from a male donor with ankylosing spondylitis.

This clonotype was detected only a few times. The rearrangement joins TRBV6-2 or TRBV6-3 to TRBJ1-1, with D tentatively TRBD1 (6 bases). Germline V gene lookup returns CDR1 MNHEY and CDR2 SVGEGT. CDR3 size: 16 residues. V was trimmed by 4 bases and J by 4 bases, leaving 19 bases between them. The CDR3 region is CASSLLQGWTGTEAFF. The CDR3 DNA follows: TGTGCCAGCAGTTTATTACAGGGCTGGACGGGCACTGAAGCTTTCTTT.

The CDR3 loop reads CASRNGRVVDTQYF. CDR3 nucleotides: TGTGCCAGTAGAAATGGCAGGGTGGTAGATACGCAGTATTTT. The chain has TRBV19 and TRBJ2-3; tentative D call: TRBD1 (5 bases). Deletions cut 6 bases from V and 5 bases from J, with 15 bases between. From germline, CDR1 is LNHDA and CDR2 SQIVND (reference sequence). The CDR3 runs to 14 residues.

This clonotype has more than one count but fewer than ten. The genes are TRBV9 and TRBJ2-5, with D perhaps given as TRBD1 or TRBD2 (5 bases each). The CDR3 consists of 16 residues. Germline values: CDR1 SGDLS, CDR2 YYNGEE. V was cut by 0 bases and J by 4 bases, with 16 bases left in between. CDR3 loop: CASSVAFGVRGETQYF. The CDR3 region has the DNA TGTGCCAGCAGCGTAGCTTTCGGGGTGAGGGGAGAGACCCAGTACTTC.

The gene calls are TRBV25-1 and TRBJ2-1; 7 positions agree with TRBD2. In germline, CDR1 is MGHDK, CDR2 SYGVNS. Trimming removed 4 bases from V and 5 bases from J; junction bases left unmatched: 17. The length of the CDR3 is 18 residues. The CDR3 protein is CASSGVKGRGNQNNEQFF. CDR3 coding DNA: TGTGCCAGCAGTGGGGTAAAGGGGCGGGGGAACCAGAACAATGAGCAGTTCTTC. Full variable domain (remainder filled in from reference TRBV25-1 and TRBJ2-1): EADIYQTPRYLVIGTGKKITLECSQTMGHDKMYWYQQDPGMELHLIHYSYGVNSTEKGDLSSESTVSRIRTEHFPLTLESARPSHTSQYLCASSGVKGRGNQNNEQFFGPGTRLTVL.

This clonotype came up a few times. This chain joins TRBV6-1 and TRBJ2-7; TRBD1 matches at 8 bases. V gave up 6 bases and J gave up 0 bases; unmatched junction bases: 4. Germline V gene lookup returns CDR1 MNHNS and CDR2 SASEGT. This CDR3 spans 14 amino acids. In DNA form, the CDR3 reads TGTGCCAGCAGACCCGGGACAGGCTCCTACGAGCAGTACTTC. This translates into CASRPGTGSYEQYF.

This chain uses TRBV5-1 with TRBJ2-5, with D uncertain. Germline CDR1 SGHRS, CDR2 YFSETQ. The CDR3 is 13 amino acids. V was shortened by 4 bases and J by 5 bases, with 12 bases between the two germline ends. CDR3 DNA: TGCGCCAGCAGCCGTCTAGGGTTGGAGACCCAGTACTTC. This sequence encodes CASSRLGLETQYF.

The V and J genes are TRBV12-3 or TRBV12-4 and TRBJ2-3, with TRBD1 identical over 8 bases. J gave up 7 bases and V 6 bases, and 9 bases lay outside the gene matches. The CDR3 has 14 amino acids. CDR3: CASSFGTGPNTQYF. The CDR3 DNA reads TGTGCCAGCAGCTTCGGGACAGGCCCAAATACGCAGTATTTT.

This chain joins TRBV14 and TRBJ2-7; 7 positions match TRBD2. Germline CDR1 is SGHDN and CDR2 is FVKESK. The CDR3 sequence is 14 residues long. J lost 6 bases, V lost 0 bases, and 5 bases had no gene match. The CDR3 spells CASSQDPGGPEQYF. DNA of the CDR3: TGTGCCAGCAGCCAAGACCCGGGAGGTCCCGAGCAGTACTTC. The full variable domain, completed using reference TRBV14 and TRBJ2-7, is EAGVTQFPSHSVIEKGQTVTLRCDPISGHDNLYWYRRVMGKEIKFLLHFVKESKQDESGMPNNRFLAERTGGTYSTLKVQPAELEDSGVYFCASSQDPGGPEQYFGPGTRLTVT.

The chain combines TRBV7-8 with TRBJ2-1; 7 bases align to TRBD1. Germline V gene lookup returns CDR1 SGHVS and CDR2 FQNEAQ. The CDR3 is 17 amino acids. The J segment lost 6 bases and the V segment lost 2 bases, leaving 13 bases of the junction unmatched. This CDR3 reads CASSLLLGQPTINEQFF. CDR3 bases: TGTGCCAGCAGCTTATTATTGGGACAGCCAACTATCAATGAGCAGTTCTTC. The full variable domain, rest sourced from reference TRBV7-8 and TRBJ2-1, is GAGVSQSPRYKVAKRGQDVALRCDPISGHVSLFWYQQALGQGPEFLTYFQNEAQLDKSGLPSDRFFAERPEGSVSTLKIQRTQQEDSAVYLCASSLLLGQPTINEQFFGPGTRLTVL.

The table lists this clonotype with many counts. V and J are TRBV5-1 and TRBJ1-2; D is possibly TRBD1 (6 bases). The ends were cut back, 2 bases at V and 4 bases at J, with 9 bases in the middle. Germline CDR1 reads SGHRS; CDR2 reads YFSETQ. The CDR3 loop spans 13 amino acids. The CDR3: CASSFGQSYGYTF. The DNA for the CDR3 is TGCGCCAGCAGCTTTGGACAGTCCTATGGCTACACCTTC. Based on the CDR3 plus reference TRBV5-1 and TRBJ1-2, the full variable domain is KAGVTQTPRYLIKTRGQQVTLSCSPISGHRSVSWYQQTPGQGLQFLFEYFSETQRNKGNFPGRFSGRQFSNSRSEMNVSTLELGDSALYLCASSFGQSYGYTFGSGTRLTVV.